What follows is one TCR beta chain and its context. This PCR relied on a set of 60 Vbeta primers and 13 Jbeta primers. Measured with immunoSEQ multiplex PCR; TCRdb has only the in-frame clones, and not every one. The data show about 89,000 clones, roughly nine tenths seen once. These data originate in a study of cytomegalovirus exposure and HLA in healthy donors. The length of the CDR3 is 15 residues. Germline CDR1 and CDR2: MNHEY and SMNVEV (reference sequence). Trimming removed 5 bases from V and 9 bases from J, with 19 bases in between. The receptor was isolated from a man aged 25-40 years in good health and CMV-seropositive. The chain is built from TRBV27 and TRBJ1-4; a possible D gene is TRBD1 (5 bases). The sequencing sample was made of PBMCs. The CDR3 sequence is CASSVGHLDGKKLFF. In DNA, the CDR3 is TGTGCCAGCAGTGTCGGACACCTGGATGGGAAAAAACTGTTTTTT. Complete variable domain (other parts from reference TRBV27 and TRBJ1-4): EAQVTQNPRYLITVTGKKLTVTCSQNMNHEYMSWYRQDPGLGLRQIYYSMNVEVTDKGDVPEGYKVSRKEKRNFPLILESPSPNQTSLYFCASSVGHLDGKKLFFGSGTQLSVL.